This T cell receptor (beta chain) emerged from a study of T cells in Graves' hyperthyroidism and ophthalmopathy. V lost 4 bases and J 6 bases, leaving 10 bases between the germline ends. CDR3 length: 13 amino acids. Looked up from germline, CDR1 is MGHRA and CDR2 is YSYEKL. The study based diagnoses on clinical symptoms, serum thyroxine and TRAb, thyroid ultrasound and orbital computed tomography. TCR beta CDR3 regions were amplified from RNA transcripts. In the first-round RT-PCR of the TCR CDR3, the HTBI primer set was used. TCRdb itself ran the multiplex PCR reads through MiXCR, one entry per CDR3 protein. The sample has some 550,000 distinct CDR3 sequences; more than 15% are singletons.

The sequenced sample was blood. This clonotype was sampled from a woman aged 40 to 50 with Graves' ophthalmopathy. The V and J genes are TRBV4-1 and TRBJ2-1; D gene uncertain. The CDR3 region has the DNA TGCGCCAGCAGCCCGTTCCCCCGCAATGAGCAGTTCTTC. Its protein is CASSPFPRNEQFF.